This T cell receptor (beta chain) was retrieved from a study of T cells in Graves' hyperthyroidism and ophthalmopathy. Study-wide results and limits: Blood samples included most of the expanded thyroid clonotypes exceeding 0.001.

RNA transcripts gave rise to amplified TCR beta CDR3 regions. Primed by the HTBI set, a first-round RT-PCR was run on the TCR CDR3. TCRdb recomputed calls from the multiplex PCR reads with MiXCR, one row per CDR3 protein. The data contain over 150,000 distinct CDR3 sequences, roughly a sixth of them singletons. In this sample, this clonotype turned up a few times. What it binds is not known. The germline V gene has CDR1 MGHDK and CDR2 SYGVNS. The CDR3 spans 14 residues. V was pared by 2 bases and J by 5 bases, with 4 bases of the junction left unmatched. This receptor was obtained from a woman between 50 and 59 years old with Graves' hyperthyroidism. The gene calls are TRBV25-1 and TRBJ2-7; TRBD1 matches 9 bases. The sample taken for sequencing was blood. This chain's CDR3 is CASSERDRVHEQYF. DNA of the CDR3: TGTGCCAGCAGTGAAAGGGACAGGGTCCACGAGCAGTACTTC.